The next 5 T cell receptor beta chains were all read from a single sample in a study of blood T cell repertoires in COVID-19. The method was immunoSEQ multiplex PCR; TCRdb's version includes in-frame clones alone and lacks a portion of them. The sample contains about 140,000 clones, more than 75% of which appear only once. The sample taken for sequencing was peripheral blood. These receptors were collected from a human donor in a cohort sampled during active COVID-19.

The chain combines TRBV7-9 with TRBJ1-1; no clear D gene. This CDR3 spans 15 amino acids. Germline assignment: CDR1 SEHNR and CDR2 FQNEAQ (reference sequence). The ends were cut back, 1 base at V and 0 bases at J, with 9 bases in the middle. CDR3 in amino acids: CASSLVGQVNTEAFF. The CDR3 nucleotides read TGTGCCAGCAGCTTAGTCGGCCAGGTGAACACTGAAGCTTTCTTT.

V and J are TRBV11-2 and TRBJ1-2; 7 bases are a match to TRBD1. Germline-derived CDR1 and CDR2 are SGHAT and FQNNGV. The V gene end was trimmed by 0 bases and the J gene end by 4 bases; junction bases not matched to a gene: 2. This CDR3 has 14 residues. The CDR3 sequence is CASSLEAGGYGYTF. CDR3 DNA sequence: TGTGCCAGCAGCTTAGAAGCAGGGGGCTATGGCTACACCTTC. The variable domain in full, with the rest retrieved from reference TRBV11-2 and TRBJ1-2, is EAGVAQSPRYKIIEKRQSVAFWCNPISGHATLYWYQQILGQGPKLLIQFQNNGVVDDSQLPKDRFSAERLKGVDSTLKIQPAKLEDSAVYLCASSLEAGGYGYTFGSGTRLTVV.

CDR3 sequence: CASSERAGLREQYF. The CDR3 coding sequence is TGTGCCAGCAGTGAAAGGGCGGGGCTAAGGGAGCAGTACTTC. V usage is TRBV6-1 and J usage is TRBJ2-7; possible D gene TRBD2, 6 bases. The CDR3 runs to 14 residues. V lost 2 bases and J 7 bases, leaving 15 bases between the germline ends. Germline V CDR1 and CDR2: MNHNS, SASEGT.

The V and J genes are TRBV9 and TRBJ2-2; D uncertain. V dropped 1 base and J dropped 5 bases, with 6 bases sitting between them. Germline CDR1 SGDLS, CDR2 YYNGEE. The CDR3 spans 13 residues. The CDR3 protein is CASSVYSTGELFF. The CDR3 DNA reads TGTGCCAGCAGCGTATATAGTACCGGGGAGCTGTTTTTT. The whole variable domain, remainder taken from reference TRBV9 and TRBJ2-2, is DSGVTQTPKHLITATGQRVTLRCSPRSGDLSVYWYQQSLDQGLQFLIQYYNGEERAKGNILERFSAQQFPDLHSELNLSSLELGDSALYFCASSVYSTGELFFGEGSRLTVL.

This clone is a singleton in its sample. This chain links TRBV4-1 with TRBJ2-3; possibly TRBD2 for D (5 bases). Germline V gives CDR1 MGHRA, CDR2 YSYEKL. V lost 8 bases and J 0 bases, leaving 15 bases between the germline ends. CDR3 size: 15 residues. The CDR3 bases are TGCGCCAGCTCCCACCTGGGAGCGAGCACAGATACGCAGTATTTT. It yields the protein CASSHLGASTDTQYF.